What follows are 30 T cell receptor beta chains derived from one specimen sequenced in a study of OX40 agonist ivuxolimab in advanced cancers. Here immunoSEQ multiplex PCR was the method, and the copy in TCRdb shows in-frame clones only, minus some. The sample records about 88,000 clones, around 85% being singletons. The material sequenced was CD4+ or CD8+ T cells sorted from blood, taken in a trial of the OX40 agonist ivuxolimab. These receptors were obtained from an adult with an advanced solid tumor such as melanoma, head and neck, liver or kidney cancer.

The sample holds a few counts of this clone. The same CDR3 arises from other DNA sequences in this sample as well. V and J are TRBV6-5 and TRBJ1-5, with D perhaps TRBD1 (5 bases). V shed 2 bases and J shed 2 bases, with 10 bases lying between them. The CDR3 covers 15 residues. Germline-derived CDR1 and CDR2 are MNHEY and SVGAGI. The CDR3 protein is CASSYGQGGNQPQHF. In DNA, the CDR3 is TGTGCCAGCAGTTACGGCCAGGGTGGCAATCAGCCCCAGCATTTT.

This clone was seen just once. This chain links TRBV10-3 with TRBJ2-7; TRBD2 matches at 7 bases. Looked up from germline, CDR1 is ENHRY and CDR2 is SYGVKD. The CDR3 totals 15 residues. The V gene end was trimmed by 8 bases and the J gene end by 0 bases; junction bases not matched to a gene: 10. In DNA, the CDR3 is TGTGCCATCGCTTCAGCGGGGCAACTCTCCTACGAGCAGTACTTC. Its protein product is CAIASAGQLSYEQYF.

This chain connects TRBV29-1 to TRBJ2-3, with TRBD2 identical over 8 bases. CDR3 length: 13 amino acids. Germline V lookup: CDR1 SQVTM, CDR2 ANQGSEA. J was trimmed by 4 bases and V by 4 bases; bases with no gene match: 4. The CDR3 DNA follows: TGCAGCGTTGCGAGCGGGAGCTCAGATACGCAGTATTTT. Its protein product is CSVASGSSDTQYF.

The chain is built from TRBV2 and TRBJ2-2; D gene unclear. The germline gives CDR1 SNHLY, CDR2 FYNNEI. V was clipped by 4 bases and J by 2 bases, with 11 bases between them. The CDR3 runs 15 residues. CDR3 sequence (DNA): TGTGCCAGCAGTGGGACCCGCCCAAACACCGGGGAGCTGTTTTTT. Its translation: CASSGTRPNTGELFF.

The J gene is TRBJ1-2, the V gene TRBV6-5; D is perhaps TRBD1 (5 bases). The germline gives CDR1 MNHEY, CDR2 SVGAGI. The CDR3 covers 13 residues. The V end lost 7 bases, the J end lost 7 bases, and 16 bases lay between the germline ends. The CDR3 DNA reads as TGTGCCAGCACCTACGGAGGGGAGACTGGCTACACCTTC. Amino acids: CASTYGGETGYTF.

J is TRBJ2-1 and V is TRBV10-3; a possible D gene is TRBD2 (6 bases). CDR3 length: 12 residues. Trimming removed 11 bases from V and 7 bases from J, with 15 bases in between. The germline CDR1 and CDR2 sequences are ENHRY and SYGVKD. The chain's CDR3 is CAVRRGGNEQFF. The CDR3 bases are TGTGCCGTCCGGCGGGGTGGGAATGAGCAGTTCTTC.

V usage is TRBV19 and J usage is TRBJ1-1; D unclear. The CDR3 has 14 amino acids. Germline CDR1 is LNHDA and CDR2 is SQIVND (reference sequence). V was clipped by 6 bases and J by 0 bases, with 11 bases between them. CDR3 bases: TGTGCCAGTAGGTGGACTCCTATGAACACTGAAGCTTTCTTT. Its protein product is CASRWTPMNTEAFF.

The chain uses TRBV9 and TRBJ1-2, with D perhaps matching TRBD1 (5 bases). Germline V gene data show CDR1 as SGDLS and CDR2 as YYNGEE. The V and J ends lost 0 bases and 10 bases respectively, with 16 bases between them. The CDR3 is made up of 14 amino acids. This chain's CDR3 is CASSVARVGTFYTF. The CDR3 DNA is TGTGCCAGCAGCGTAGCCAGGGTAGGAACCTTCTACACCTTC.

V and J are TRBV28 and TRBJ2-7, with D perhaps matching TRBD1 (6 bases). V was cut by 7 bases and J by 2 bases, with 15 bases left in between. The CDR3 contains 14 residues. The germline V gene has CDR1 MDHEN and CDR2 SYDVKM. For the CDR3, the DNA is TGTGCCAGCACCCGTACCTCAGGGGCCTACGAGCAGTACGTC. This gives the protein CASTRTSGAYEQYV.

The chain combines TRBV11-2 with TRBJ2-2; tentatively, D is TRBD2 (6 bases). Trimming took off 3 bases at V and 5 bases at J, with 13 bases between the two ends. The germline V gene has CDR1 SGHAT and CDR2 FQNNGV. The CDR3 is made up of 15 amino acids. CDR3 nucleotides: TGTGCCAGCAGCTTGACCGGGGGTAGGACCGGGGAGCTGTTTTTT. This encodes CASSLTGGRTGELFF.

The V gene is TRBV7-8, the J gene TRBJ2-5, with D unresolved. Germline V CDR1 and CDR2: SGHVS, FQNEAQ. V was cut by 3 bases and J by 7 bases, with 9 bases left in between. The CDR3 spans 12 residues. CDR3 in DNA: TGTGCCAGCAGCTTGATGGGCGGGACCCAGTACTTC. Its translation is CASSLMGGTQYF.

This chain links TRBV19 with TRBJ2-1; TRBD2 matches at 10 bases. J lost 6 bases, V lost 3 bases, and 5 bases had no gene match. CDR1 is LNHDA, CDR2 SQIVND, per germline (reference sequence). The CDR3 has 15 amino acids. CDR3: CASSIPSGGGNEQFF. As DNA, the CDR3 is TGTGCCAGTAGTATTCCTAGCGGGGGCGGCAATGAGCAGTTCTTC.

The genes are TRBV5-4 and TRBJ2-2; TRBD1 agrees at 12 bases. Germline V gene lookup returns CDR1 SGHNT and CDR2 YYREEE (reference sequence). The ends lost 5 bases at V and 6 bases at J; junction bases unmatched: 8. CDR3 length equals 16 residues. The CDR3 DNA reads TGTGCCAGCAGTCCGGGGGGACAGGGGGCTCCCGGGGAGCTGTTTTTT. Protein sequence: CASSPGGQGAPGELFF.

V gene TRBV7-9 combines with J gene TRBJ1-3; D possibly corresponds to TRBD1 (5 bases). This CDR3 has 15 amino acids. Germline V gene lookup returns CDR1 SEHNR and CDR2 FQNEAQ (reference sequence). V gave up 5 bases and J gave up 4 bases, with 15 bases separating them. For the CDR3, the DNA is TGTGCCAGCAGCGTCAGTGGGACTTCAGGAAACACCATATATTTT. It encodes CASSVSGTSGNTIYF.

The chain joins TRBV7-8 to TRBJ2-7; 8 nucleotides match TRBD2. CDR3 length: 17 residues. Germline CDR1 reads SGHVS; CDR2 reads FQNEAQ. The V gene end was trimmed by 3 bases and the J gene end by 1 base; junction bases not matched to a gene: 11. CDR3 coding DNA: TGTGCCAGCAGCTTCTCCTTAGCGGGGCCCGTTTCCTACGAGCAGTACTTC. Its protein product is CASSFSLAGPVSYEQYF.

Here the CDR3 DNA reads TGCGCCAGCAGCTTGGCCACGGGGGTGGAGACCCAGTACTTC. Its translation is CASSLATGVETQYF. The chain carries TRBV5-1 and TRBJ2-5; a weak D match, TRBD2 (6 bases). The CDR3 runs to 14 residues. Germline V CDR1 and CDR2: SGHRS, YFSETQ. The ends were cut back, 0 bases at V and 5 bases at J, with 11 bases in the middle.

DNA of the CDR3: TGTGCCAGCAGCGATCCCGAGTTTGCAGATACGCAGTATTTT. Its protein is CASSDPEFADTQYF. This rearrangement joins TRBV5-6 to TRBJ2-3; D gene uncertain. The V gene's germline CDR1 is SGHDT and CDR2 YYEEEE. The CDR3 is 14 residues long. The ends were cut back, 4 bases at V and 4 bases at J, with 13 bases in the middle.

The chain links TRBV7-2 to TRBJ1-5; D not certain. Looked up from germline, CDR1 is SGHTA and CDR2 is FQGNSA. V was clipped by 5 bases and J by 4 bases, with 18 bases between them. CDR3 size: 16 residues. The CDR3: CASSTQGPGSNQPQHF. The DNA of the CDR3 is TGTGCCAGCAGCACCCAAGGCCCGGGGTCAAATCAGCCCCAGCATTTT. Complete variable domain (other parts from reference TRBV7-2 and TRBJ1-5): GAGVSQSPSNKVTEKGKDVELRCDPISGHTALYWYRQSLGQGLEFLIYFQGNSAPDKSGLPSDRFSAERTGGSVSTLTIQRTQQEDSAVYLCASSTQGPGSNQPQHFGDGTRLSIL.

The rearrangement joins TRBV5-4 to TRBJ1-5, with a weak D call TRBD1 (5 bases). Germline V lookup: CDR1 SGHNT, CDR2 YYREEE (reference sequence). V was trimmed by 1 base and J by 5 bases, leaving 10 bases between them. This CDR3 is 14 amino acids long. The CDR3 sequence: CASSLYPGDQPQHF. The CDR3 bases are TGTGCCAGCAGCTTGTATCCGGGGGATCAGCCCCAGCATTTT.

The rearrangement uses TRBV28 and TRBJ1-2; 10 bases align to TRBD1. The V segment lost 1 base and the J segment 7 bases; nucleotides outside the gene matches: 9. Germline CDR1 MDHEN, CDR2 SYDVKM. The CDR3 extends over 16 amino acids. The CDR3 region is CASSLYSGTGDRGYTF. The CDR3 nucleotides are TGTGCCAGCAGTTTATATTCCGGGACAGGGGATCGTGGCTACACCTTC.

V gene TRBV5-1 combines with J gene TRBJ2-3; possible D gene TRBD2, 6 bases. Germline lookup yields CDR1 SGHRS and CDR2 YFSETQ. The CDR3 runs to 16 residues. The V and J ends lost 1 base and 4 bases respectively, with 16 bases between them. The CDR3 here is CASSLIRGGPSDTQYF. DNA for the CDR3: TGCGCCAGCAGCTTGATTCGGGGAGGTCCGTCAGATACGCAGTATTTT.

The chain links TRBV28 to TRBJ2-5; TRBD1 might be the D (6 bases). The V end was cut by 3 bases, the J end by 6 bases, with 11 bases between. Per the germline V gene, CDR1 is MDHEN and CDR2 is SYDVKM. The CDR3 spans 13 residues. CDR3 sequence: CASSLLRGKTQYF. The CDR3 bases are TGTGCCAGCAGTTTGTTAAGGGGGAAGACCCAGTACTTC.

The chain uses TRBV9 and TRBJ2-2; 8 bases fit TRBD1. The V and J ends lost 0 bases and 6 bases, in that order; junction bases with no gene match: 1. The CDR3 is 14 amino acids. Germline V gene lookup returns CDR1 SGDLS and CDR2 YYNGEE. DNA of the CDR3: TGTGCCAGCAGCGTAGAACAGGGGGCCGGGGAGCTGTTTTTT. This encodes CASSVEQGAGELFF.

A single count supports this clone. The chain combines TRBV5-4 with TRBJ2-7; D remains ambiguous. Germline values: CDR1 SGHNT, CDR2 YYREEE (reference sequence). The CDR3 is made up of 13 amino acids. The germline V and J ends were trimmed by 2 bases and 0 bases, with 6 bases remaining between them. In DNA form, the CDR3 reads TGTGCCAGCAGCTTTATAGCCTCCTACGAGCAGTACTTC. It specifies CASSFIASYEQYF. Variable domain in full (rest from reference TRBV5-4 and TRBJ2-7): ETGVTQSPTHLIKTRGQQVTLRCSSQSGHNTVSWYQQALGQGPQFIFQYYREEENGRGNFPPRFSGLQFPNYSSELNVNALELDDSALYLCASSFIASYEQYFGPGTRLTVT.

The chain recombines TRBV7-3 with TRBJ2-2, with a tentative D call TRBD1 (6 bases). Deletions cut 0 bases from V and 4 bases from J, with 9 bases between. The CDR3 has 15 residues. Germline CDR1 is SGHTA and CDR2 is FQGTGA. The CDR3 spells CASSLTGHSTGELFF. The CDR3 DNA follows: TGTGCCAGCAGCTTAACGGGACACTCCACCGGGGAGCTGTTTTTT.

V is TRBV5-1 and J is TRBJ2-3; no firm D call. Germline V gene lookup returns CDR1 SGHRS and CDR2 YFSETQ. Trimming took 2 bases from V and 6 from J, leaving 4 bases between them. This CDR3 region has 11 residues. CDR3 loop: CASSLADTQYF. In DNA form, the CDR3 reads TGCGCCAGCAGCTTAGCCGATACGCAGTATTTT.

The V call is TRBV11-1, the J call TRBJ2-2; the match to TRBD1 covers 9 bases. CDR3 length: 16 residues. Losses at the gene ends were 5 bases for V and 4 bases for J; bases not matched to a gene: 8. Germline CDR1 SGHAT, CDR2 FQDESV (reference sequence). The CDR3 DNA sequence: TGTGCCAGCAGCCCAAAGACAGGGGGTTTCACCGGGGAGCTGTTTTTT. This encodes CASSPKTGGFTGELFF.

The chain is built from TRBV4-2 and TRBJ1-2; D not resolved. Germline CDR1 reads LGHNA; CDR2 reads YNFKEQ. The ends were cut back, 0 bases at V and 4 bases at J, with 18 bases in the middle. The CDR3 is 17 residues long. The CDR3 DNA sequence: TGTGCCAGCAGCCAAGAAAGCTCCAGGAGGCGCGCCTATGGCTACACCTTC. This sequence encodes CASSQESSRRRAYGYTF.

CDR3 sequence (DNA): TGTGCCAGCATCGGGAGGGGAGAGGCCACTGAAGCTTTCTTT. This codes for CASIGRGEATEAFF. The V and J genes are TRBV6-1 and TRBJ1-1; TRBD1 might be the D (5 bases). The CDR3 extends over 14 amino acids. Trimming stripped 7 bases from V and 4 bases from J, with 16 bases between. From germline, CDR1 is MNHNS and CDR2 SASEGT.

This chain links TRBV6-5 with TRBJ1-1, with D possibly TRBD1 on 6 matching bases. CDR1 is MNHEY and CDR2 is SVGAGI in the germline V gene. The V and J ends lost 6 bases and 3 bases respectively, with 17 bases between them. This CDR3 is built from 15 residues. CDR3 protein: CASRKRTGFDTEAFF. CDR3 nucleotides: TGTGCCAGCAGGAAACGAACAGGGTTCGACACTGAAGCTTTCTTT.